This TCR beta chain was sequenced for a study of blood T cell repertoires in COVID-19. Study details: Researchers got acute and convalescent COVID-19 samples from the United States, Italy and Spain. The cDNA or gDNA used as material had been derived from T cells, B-cell-depleted T cells, or PBMCs.

This CDR3 has 16 residues. Germline loops: CDR1 KGHSH, CDR2 LQKENI. Deletions cut 6 bases from V and 7 bases from J, with 19 bases between. As originally analysed: Researchers report that nucleated cell counts were estimated from reference gene primer amplification. The repertoire was sequenced with immunoSEQ multiplex PCR; TCRdb's copy has only in-frame clones and lacks some. V and J calls and clone size come straight from that table; D and trimming were deduced from the DNA. Of 85,000 to 100,000 clones listed, approximately 90% are singletons. The material sequenced was peripheral blood. The TCR originated in a man aged 60 to 69 with acute or convalescent COVID-19. This rearrangement joins TRBV18 to TRBJ1-6; TRBD1 is a possible D gene (5 bases). The CDR3 protein is CASSPNEPRGNSPLHF. The CDR3, as DNA: TGTGCCAGCTCGCCCAATGAGCCGCGGGGGAATTCACCCCTCCACTTT. Filled out from reference TRBV18 and TRBJ1-6, the complete variable domain reads NAGVMQNPRHLVRRRGQEARLRCSPMKGHSHVYWYRQLPEEGLKFMVYLQKENIIDESGMPKERFSAEFPKEGPSILRIQQVVRGDSAAYFCASSPNEPRGNSPLHFGNGTRLTVT.